This is a list of T cell receptor beta chains from one sample in a study of CD8+ T cells in alopecia areata. The data were produced by immunoSEQ multiplex PCR, yet TCRdb's version contains in-frame clones alone and is incomplete. The sample holds around 190,000 clones; 45% to 75% are singletons and the top ten take less than 0.8%. Sample: CD4+ T cells sorted from blood, taken at week 4, from a patient treated with tofacitinib. The receptors here all came from a human donor with alopecia areata. CDR3s include the opening cysteine and the closing phenylalanine or tryptophan. D genes are given only for firm matches. Only part of the rows carry a size: once, few, many, or a class if the clone is expanded.

clone_size j_call v_call d_call cdr3_nt cdr3_aa
once TRBJ2-3 TRBV4-2 . TGTGCCAGCAGCCTGAATACAGGTCTGGGTGGCACAGATACGCAGTATTTT CASSLNTGLGGTDTQYF
few TRBJ2-6 TRBV7-9 . TGTGCCAGCAGCCCACCGGCCAACGTCCTGACTTTC CASSPPANVLTF
. TRBJ2-3 TRBV30 TRBD2 TGTGCCTGGAGTGTGACCGACACTAGCGGGAGAGATACGCAGTATTTT CAWSVTDTSGRDTQYF
. TRBJ2-2 TRBV29-1 . TGCAGCGTTGAAACCACCGGGGAGCTGTTTTTT CSVETTGELFF
. TRBJ2-3 TRBV14 . TGTGCCAGCAGCCACGGACAGAGCCCTAGCACAGATACGCAGTATTTT CASSHGQSPSTDTQYF
. TRBJ1-2 TRBV25-1 . TGTGCCAGCTGGGGGGCGCGGTATGGCTACACCTTC CASWGARYGYTF
. TRBJ1-5 TRBV11-2 . TGTGCCAGCAGCTTAGGTGCGAATCAGCCCCAGCATTTT CASSLGANQPQHF
. TRBJ2-7 TRBV29-1 . TGCAGCGTTGGCGCAGGGATGTACGAGCAGTACTTC CSVGAGMYEQYF
. TRBJ2-7 TRBV25-1 TRBD2 TGTGCCAGCCAAAAAAGCTCGGGGGGTTCCTACGAGCAGTACTTC CASQKSSGGSYEQYF
. TRBJ1-2 TRBV14 TRBD1 TGTGCCAGCAGCAAATTCACCGGGACAGGAACTAACTATGGCTACACCTTC CASSKFTGTGTNYGYTF
. TRBJ2-7 TRBV5-1 . TGCGCCAGCAGCCTGGACCCCGGGACTCGTGCCTACGAGCAGTACTTC CASSLDPGTRAYEQYF
. TRBJ2-3 TRBV11-2 . TGTGCCAGCAGCCATCGGACAGAAGCAGATACGCAGTATTTT CASSHRTEADTQYF
. TRBJ2-2 TRBV29-1 . TGCAGCGTTGAAGAGACCCCGCACAGGGTTTTT CSVEETPHRVF
once TRBJ2-1 TRBV29-1 TRBD2 TGCAGCGTTGTAGCTAGCGGTGGGGGGAGGTCCTACAATGAGCAGTTCTTC CSVVASGGGRSYNEQFF
. TRBJ2-7 TRBV11-2 . TGTGCCAGCAGCCCCTCGGGGCCGTACGAGCAGTACTTC CASSPSGPYEQYF
few TRBJ2-1 TRBV4-1 . TGCGCCAGCAGCCAAGATCTTTGGCGGGGAGAGCAGTTCTTC CASSQDLWRGEQFF
. TRBJ2-5 TRBV7-3 . TGTGCCAGCAGCTCTCGGCCCCAAGAGACCCAGTACTTC CASSSRPQETQYF
. TRBJ1-1 TRBV7-8 TRBD1 TGTGCCAGCAGCTTAATGGGACAGGGGCCCACTGAAGCTTTCTTT CASSLMGQGPTEAFF
. TRBJ1-5 TRBV2 . TGTGCCAGCAGTGAGATCGGCGGAGGGATGGCCCAGCATTTT CASSEIGGGMAQHF
. TRBJ2-7 TRBV20-1 . TGCAGTGCTCCTGAGTCCTACGAGCAGTACTTC CSAPESYEQYF
few TRBJ1-5 TRBV7-2 . TGTGCCAGCAGCTTAGGGCAGGGTCAGCCCCAGCATTTT CASSLGQGQPQHF
. TRBJ2-5 TRBV4-2 . TGTGCCAGCAGCCAAGATTGGGCAAATCAAGAGACCCAGTACTTC CASSQDWANQETQYF
. TRBJ2-7 TRBV29-1 . TGCAGCGTTGGGGGGGCCTACGAGCAGTACTTC CSVGGAYEQYF
. TRBJ1-4 TRBV30 . TGTGCCTGGAGTGTAACTGGCGCGGACGAAAAACTGTTTTTT CAWSVTGADEKLFF
. TRBJ2-4 TRBV4-1 TRBD1 TGCGCCAGCAGCCAAGATAGGCAGGGGGCCGAAAACATTCAGTACTTC CASSQDRQGAENIQYF
. TRBJ2-7 TRBV7-2 TRBD2 TGTGCCAGCAGCTTGAGAGCGGGAGATGGTGAGCAGTACTTC CASSLRAGDGEQYF
. TRBJ1-5 TRBV18 TRBD1 TGTGCCAGCTCACCACCCGACAGGGTTCAGCCCCAGCATTTT CASSPPDRVQPQHF
. TRBJ1-1 TRBV30 . TGTGCCTGGAGGAGCCCCGGACGCCCGAACACTGAAGCTTTCTTT CAWRSPGRPNTEAFF
. TRBJ2-2 TRBV29-1 . TGCAGCGTTGGAGACACCGGGGAGCTGTTTTTT CSVGDTGELFF
. TRBJ1-2 TRBV29-1 . TGCAGCGTCCTCGACTACTATGGCTACACCTTC CSVLDYYGYTF
. TRBJ2-7 TRBV30 TRBD1 TGTGCCTGGAGCCGGGACAGGGACCACGAGCAGTACTTC CAWSRDRDHEQYF
. TRBJ2-1 TRBV7-3 . TGTGCCAGCAGCTTAAGTACGCTCCATGAGCAGTTCTTC CASSLSTLHEQFF
. TRBJ1-2 TRBV19 . TGTGCCAGTAGTGCTGACGGTCTCTATGGCTACACCTTC CASSADGLYGYTF
. TRBJ2-5 TRBV5-1 . TGCGCCAGCAGCTTGGCCTTAGGAGGGGGCGAGACCCAGTACTTC CASSLALGGGETQYF
. TRBJ1-2 TRBV5-1 . TGCGCCAGCAGCTTGAGCCTCAAGGACGGCTACACCTTC CASSLSLKDGYTF
. TRBJ2-1 TRBV29-1 . TGCAGCGTTCGGGAACGGGTCTCCTACAATGAGCAGTTCTTC CSVRERVSYNEQFF
. TRBJ2-3 TRBV27 . TGTGCCAGCAGTTTATTACGGAACACAGATACGCAGTATTTT CASSLLRNTDTQYF
. TRBJ2-5 TRBV30 . TGTGCCTGGAGCGCTCTTCGGCTGGGAGAGACCCAGTACTTC CAWSALRLGETQYF
once TRBJ1-4 TRBV11-2 . TGTGCCAGCAGTCATAACCCAGGGTCCGATGAAAAACTGTTTTTT CASSHNPGSDEKLFF
. TRBJ2-3 TRBV2 . TGTGCCAGCAGCGGGACTTCCAGCACAGATACGCAGTATTTT CASSGTSSTDTQYF
few TRBJ2-1 TRBV19 . TGTGCCAGTAGTAACCCCGGCGACCGCGGGATACCCACCTACAATGAGCAGTTCTTC CASSNPGDRGIPTYNEQFF
few TRBJ2-1 TRBV20-1 . TGCAGTGCTAGTCCTAGGCAAACGTTCTTC CSASPRQTFF
. TRBJ1-1 TRBV19 . TGTGCCAGTCTAACCTCACCGGGAGCTGAAGCTTTCTTT CASLTSPGAEAFF
few TRBJ1-2 TRBV27 . TGTGCCAGCAGTTTATCGGCAGGGAACTATGGCTACACCTTC CASSLSAGNYGYTF
. TRBJ2-7 TRBV28 . TGTGCCAGCAGTTCACTAGGCTACGAGCAGTACTTC CASSSLGYEQYF
. TRBJ2-7 TRBV29-1 TRBD2 TGCAGCGTTGAAGAGCAGGGAGGGGACGAGCAGTACTTC CSVEEQGGDEQYF
once TRBJ2-7 TRBV4-2 TRBD2 TGTGCCAGCAGCCAAGTTTGGGGGACTAGCGGGAGCTACGAGCAGTACTTC CASSQVWGTSGSYEQYF
. TRBJ2-4 TRBV4-2 . TGTGCCAGCAGCCAGGGCCGGGTAGGCTACATTCAGTACTTC CASSQGRVGYIQYF
. TRBJ2-3 TRBV5-1 . TGCGCCAGCAGCTCTAGGGCAGATACGCAGTATTTT CASSSRADTQYF
few TRBJ2-3 TRBV30 TRBD2 TGTGCCTGGATGGGAGCGGGAGGAGGGGCGACAGATACGCAGTATTTT CAWMGAGGGATDTQYF